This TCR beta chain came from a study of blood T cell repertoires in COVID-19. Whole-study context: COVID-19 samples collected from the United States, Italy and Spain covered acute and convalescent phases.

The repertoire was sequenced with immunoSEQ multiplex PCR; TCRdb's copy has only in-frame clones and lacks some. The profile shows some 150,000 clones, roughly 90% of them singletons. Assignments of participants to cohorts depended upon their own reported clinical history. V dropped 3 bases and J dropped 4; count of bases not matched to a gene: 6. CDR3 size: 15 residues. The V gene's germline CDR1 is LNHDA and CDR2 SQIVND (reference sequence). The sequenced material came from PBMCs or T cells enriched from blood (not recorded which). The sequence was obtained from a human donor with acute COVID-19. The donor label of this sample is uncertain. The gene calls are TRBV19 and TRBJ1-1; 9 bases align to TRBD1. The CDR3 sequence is CASSIDRGFSTEAFF. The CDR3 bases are TGTGCCAGTAGTATTGACAGGGGGTTTAGCACTGAAGCTTTCTTT.